The T cell receptor (beta chain) under discussion was sequenced for a study of blood T cell repertoires in COVID-19. For the study at large: Both acute and convalescent COVID-19 samples were obtained from the United States, Italy and Spain. T cells, B-cell-depleted T cells, or PBMCs supplied cDNA or gDNA.

In the authors' methods: How many nucleated cells were present was estimated from reference gene primer amplification. Assay used: immunoSEQ multiplex PCR; TCRdb lists only in-frame clones, some missing. For V, J and clone size, that table is used; D and trimming come from the DNA. The table has some 300,000 clones, about 87% seen once. V lost 5 bases and J lost 6; bases outside the gene matches: 17. CDR3 size: 18 residues. Germline-derived CDR1 and CDR2 are SGHAT and FQNNGV. The specimen sequenced was peripheral blood. The clonotype comes from a woman aged 30 to 39 who had recovered from COVID-19. The chain joins TRBV11-2 to TRBJ2-3, with TRBD2 identical over 10 bases. CDR3 coding DNA: TGTGCCAGCAGCCCCCAATTTAGCGGGGGGTACGATAGGGATACGCAGTATTTT. Amino acid sequence: CASSPQFSGGYDRDTQYF.